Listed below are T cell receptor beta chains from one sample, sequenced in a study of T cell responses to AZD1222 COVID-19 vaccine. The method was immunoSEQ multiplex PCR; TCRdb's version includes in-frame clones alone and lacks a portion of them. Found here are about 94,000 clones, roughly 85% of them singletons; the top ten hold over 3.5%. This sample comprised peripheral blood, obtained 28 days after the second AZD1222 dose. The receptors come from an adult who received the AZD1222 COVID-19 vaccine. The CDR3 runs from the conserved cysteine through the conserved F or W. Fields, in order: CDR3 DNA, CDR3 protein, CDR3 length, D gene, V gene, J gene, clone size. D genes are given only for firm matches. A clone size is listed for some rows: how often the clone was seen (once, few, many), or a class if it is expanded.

CDR3 DNA: TGTGCCGTTGGGGGGGTCTACGAGCAGTACTTC
CDR3 protein: CAVGGVYEQYF
CDR3 length: 11
D gene: TRBD2
V gene: TRBV12-3/TRBV12-4
J gene: TRBJ2-7
clone size: NA

CDR3 DNA: TGTGCCAGCAGGGGAACCCTACCCGGACTAGCGGGAGGAAACTCCTACGAGCAGTACTTC
CDR3 protein: CASRGTLPGLAGGNSYEQYF
CDR3 length: 20
D gene: TRBD2
V gene: TRBV2
J gene: TRBJ2-7
clone size: NA

CDR3 DNA: TGCGCCAGCACGAGGGGTGGGCCTGAAAAACTGTTTTTT
CDR3 protein: CASTRGGPEKLFF
CDR3 length: 13
D gene: NA
V gene: TRBV4-1
J gene: TRBJ1-4
clone size: NA

CDR3 DNA: TGCGCCAGCAGCCAAGCCCCCCCACCTTTCTTAAACAATGAGCAGTTCTTC
CDR3 protein: CASSQAPPPFLNNEQFF
CDR3 length: 17
D gene: NA
V gene: TRBV4-1
J gene: TRBJ2-1
clone size: NA

CDR3 DNA: TGTGCCAGCAGCGAGGTGGGGACGCCTGTGAATACGCAGTATTTT
CDR3 protein: CASSEVGTPVNTQYF
CDR3 length: 15
D gene: NA
V gene: TRBV5-4
J gene: TRBJ2-3
clone size: NA

CDR3 DNA: TGTGCCAGCAGCGCAGGGTTGTCGTCCCAGCATTTT
CDR3 protein: CASSAGLSSQHF
CDR3 length: 12
D gene: NA
V gene: TRBV6-2/TRBV6-3
J gene: TRBJ1-5
clone size: NA

CDR3 DNA: TGTGCCAGCAGCTACAAGACAGGGGATGGCTACACCTTC
CDR3 protein: CASSYKTGDGYTF
CDR3 length: 13
D gene: TRBD1
V gene: TRBV7-2
J gene: TRBJ1-2
clone size: NA

CDR3 DNA: TGTGCCAGCAGCCGGGACGGAATTAATCAGCCCCAGCATTTT
CDR3 protein: CASSRDGINQPQHF
CDR3 length: 14
D gene: NA
V gene: TRBV11-1
J gene: TRBJ1-5
clone size: NA

CDR3 DNA: TGTGCCAGCGGCCCTACTCCGCGCGACTATGGCTACACCTTC
CDR3 protein: CASGPTPRDYGYTF
CDR3 length: 14
D gene: NA
V gene: TRBV6-5
J gene: TRBJ1-2
clone size: once

CDR3 DNA: TGTGCCAGCGGGACGAGGGGGGCGATCACATTT
CDR3 protein: CASGTRGAITF
CDR3 length: 11
D gene: NA
V gene: TRBV12-3/TRBV12-4
J gene: TRBJ1-1
clone size: NA

CDR3 DNA: TGCGCCAGCAGAAAATATACTAGCGGGAGGGCCGGTGGCGAGCAGTTCTTC
CDR3 protein: CASRKYTSGRAGGEQFF
CDR3 length: 17
D gene: TRBD2
V gene: TRBV5-1
J gene: TRBJ2-1
clone size: NA

CDR3 DNA: TGTGCCAGCAGCTCGACAGGGGATCTCTCTGGAAACACCATATATTTT
CDR3 protein: CASSSTGDLSGNTIYF
CDR3 length: 16
D gene: TRBD1
V gene: TRBV7-3
J gene: TRBJ1-3
clone size: NA

CDR3 DNA: TGTGCCAGCAGCTTAGCGATAGCGGGAGGACCAGATACGCAGTATTTT
CDR3 protein: CASSLAIAGGPDTQYF
CDR3 length: 16
D gene: TRBD2
V gene: TRBV7-2
J gene: TRBJ2-3
clone size: NA

CDR3 DNA: TGTGCCACCAGCAGAGGTGGCGGGAGTAACGAGCAGTTCTTC
CDR3 protein: CATSRGGGSNEQFF
CDR3 length: 14
D gene: TRBD2
V gene: TRBV15
J gene: TRBJ2-1
clone size: NA

CDR3 DNA: TGTGCCAGCAGCTTACAAATTACTAGCACAGATACGCAGTATTTT
CDR3 protein: CASSLQITSTDTQYF
CDR3 length: 15
D gene: NA
V gene: TRBV11-2
J gene: TRBJ2-3
clone size: NA

CDR3 DNA: TGTGCCAGCAGTAGATCGGGAATTGCTGGGGCCAACGTCCTGACTTTC
CDR3 protein: CASSRSGIAGANVLTF
CDR3 length: 16
D gene: NA
V gene: TRBV28
J gene: TRBJ2-6
clone size: NA

CDR3 DNA: TGTGCCAGCAGTTTCCAGGGGGCCCACGAGCAGTACTTC
CDR3 protein: CASSFQGAHEQYF
CDR3 length: 13
D gene: TRBD1
V gene: TRBV27
J gene: TRBJ2-7
clone size: NA

CDR3 DNA: TGTGCCAGCAGTTTAATGTCATCAATGAACACTGAAGCTTTCTTT
CDR3 protein: CASSLMSSMNTEAFF
CDR3 length: 15
D gene: NA
V gene: TRBV27
J gene: TRBJ1-1
clone size: NA

CDR3 DNA: TGTGCCAGCAGCCCGGGACCCCCCTCTGGGGCCAACGTCCTGACTTTC
CDR3 protein: CASSPGPPSGANVLTF
CDR3 length: 16
D gene: NA
V gene: TRBV7-3
J gene: TRBJ2-6
clone size: NA

CDR3 DNA: TGCGCCAGCAGCTTGGAGGGAATGCAGCAGTACTTC
CDR3 protein: CASSLEGMQQYF
CDR3 length: 12
D gene: NA
V gene: TRBV5-1
J gene: TRBJ2-7
clone size: NA

CDR3 DNA: TGTGCCAGCAGTTCACTTTCCAGGGCCAACTATGGCTACACCTTC
CDR3 protein: CASSSLSRANYGYTF
CDR3 length: 15
D gene: NA
V gene: TRBV27
J gene: TRBJ1-2
clone size: few

CDR3 DNA: TGTGCCAGCTCACCTGGACCCTACGAGCAGTACTTC
CDR3 protein: CASSPGPYEQYF
CDR3 length: 12
D gene: NA
V gene: TRBV18
J gene: TRBJ2-7
clone size: NA

CDR3 DNA: TGCAGTGCCGGGGGGAGTCAGCCCCAGCATTTT
CDR3 protein: CSAGGSQPQHF
CDR3 length: 11
D gene: NA
V gene: TRBV20-1
J gene: TRBJ1-5
clone size: NA

CDR3 DNA: TGTGCCAGCAGAATCTCTGGGGCCAACGTCCTGACTTTC
CDR3 protein: CASRISGANVLTF
CDR3 length: 13
D gene: NA
V gene: TRBV27
J gene: TRBJ2-6
clone size: NA

CDR3 DNA: TGTGCCAGCAGCTTAAGTCCGACCGGGGAGCTGTTTTTT
CDR3 protein: CASSLSPTGELFF
CDR3 length: 13
D gene: NA
V gene: TRBV7-3
J gene: TRBJ2-2
clone size: NA

CDR3 DNA: TGTGCCAGCAGCCCGACAGGGACGGGGCCCTACGAGCAGTACTTC
CDR3 protein: CASSPTGTGPYEQYF
CDR3 length: 15
D gene: TRBD1
V gene: TRBV11-3
J gene: TRBJ2-7
clone size: NA

CDR3 DNA: TGTGCCAGCAGTTACTCGGGACAGGCAACCGGGGAGCTGTTTTTT
CDR3 protein: CASSYSGQATGELFF
CDR3 length: 15
D gene: TRBD1
V gene: TRBV6-5
J gene: TRBJ2-2
clone size: once

CDR3 DNA: TGTGCCAGCAGCTTAAAAGGGACAGGCCATAACAATGAGCAGTTCTTC
CDR3 protein: CASSLKGTGHNNEQFF
CDR3 length: 16
D gene: TRBD1
V gene: TRBV7-3
J gene: TRBJ2-1
clone size: few

CDR3 DNA: TGTGCCAGCAGCCGCTGGAGGAGCCGGGAGCAGTTCTTC
CDR3 protein: CASSRWRSREQFF
CDR3 length: 13
D gene: NA
V gene: TRBV11-2
J gene: TRBJ2-1
clone size: NA

CDR3 DNA: TGTGCCAGCAGCTTGGGGGGGAACACTGAAGCTTTCTTT
CDR3 protein: CASSLGGNTEAFF
CDR3 length: 13
D gene: NA
V gene: TRBV5-4
J gene: TRBJ1-1
clone size: NA

CDR3 DNA: TGTGCCGCAGGTCGAGGGACTAGCGGTAGAAATGAGCAGTTCTTC
CDR3 protein: CAAGRGTSGRNEQFF
CDR3 length: 15
D gene: TRBD2
V gene: TRBV19
J gene: TRBJ2-1
clone size: NA

CDR3 DNA: TGTGCCTGGAACACCGGACTAGCGGGACCCAATGAGCAGTTCTTC
CDR3 protein: CAWNTGLAGPNEQFF
CDR3 length: 15
D gene: TRBD2
V gene: TRBV30
J gene: TRBJ2-1
clone size: NA

CDR3 DNA: TGTGCCAGCAGTTACGTGGGGACAGTAGGAAAACTGTTTTTT
CDR3 protein: CASSYVGTVGKLFF
CDR3 length: 14
D gene: TRBD1
V gene: TRBV6-5
J gene: TRBJ1-4
clone size: NA

CDR3 DNA: TGCAGCGTCTTCGGGACAGCGGTCACTGAAGCTTTCTTT
CDR3 protein: CSVFGTAVTEAFF
CDR3 length: 13
D gene: TRBD1
V gene: TRBV29-1
J gene: TRBJ1-1
clone size: NA

CDR3 DNA: TGCAGCGTTGCAGAGTACTACGAGCAGTACTTC
CDR3 protein: CSVAEYYEQYF
CDR3 length: 11
D gene: NA
V gene: TRBV29-1
J gene: TRBJ2-7
clone size: once

CDR3 DNA: TGTGCCAGCAGCTTAAGGTCAGGGAGGAATTCACCCCTCCACTTT
CDR3 protein: CASSLRSGRNSPLHF
CDR3 length: 15
D gene: NA
V gene: TRBV7-8
J gene: TRBJ1-6
clone size: NA

CDR3 DNA: TGCGCCAGCAGCTTAGGCGGGGGGGCGGCAGATACGCAGTATTTT
CDR3 protein: CASSLGGGAADTQYF
CDR3 length: 15
D gene: TRBD2
V gene: TRBV5-1
J gene: TRBJ2-3
clone size: NA

CDR3 DNA: TGTGCCAGCTCCCCCGACAGGGGGCACCATCAGCCCCAGCATTTT
CDR3 protein: CASSPDRGHHQPQHF
CDR3 length: 15
D gene: TRBD1
V gene: TRBV18
J gene: TRBJ1-5
clone size: once

CDR3 DNA: TGTGCCTGGACCCTCCGGGGCACAGATACGCAGTATTTT
CDR3 protein: CAWTLRGTDTQYF
CDR3 length: 13
D gene: NA
V gene: TRBV30
J gene: TRBJ2-3
clone size: NA

CDR3 DNA: TGTGCCAGCAGGGGATCCGGGGGCCAATACGAGCAGTACTTC
CDR3 protein: CASRGSGGQYEQYF
CDR3 length: 14
D gene: NA
V gene: TRBV2
J gene: TRBJ2-7
clone size: NA

CDR3 DNA: TGTGCCAGCAGCCAAGATCAGGCGAGGGACAGGGGGAATGAGCAGTTCTTC
CDR3 protein: CASSQDQARDRGNEQFF
CDR3 length: 17
D gene: TRBD1
V gene: TRBV4-2
J gene: TRBJ2-1
clone size: NA

CDR3 DNA: TGTGCCAGCAGCCTCAGATCCGGCCCAGATACGCAGTATTTT
CDR3 protein: CASSLRSGPDTQYF
CDR3 length: 14
D gene: NA
V gene: TRBV3-1/TRBV3-2
J gene: TRBJ2-3
clone size: NA

CDR3 DNA: TGTGCCAGCAGTTTGGGGCAACTCGACAGTCAAGGGGACGAAAAACTGTTTTTT
CDR3 protein: CASSLGQLDSQGDEKLFF
CDR3 length: 18
D gene: NA
V gene: TRBV28
J gene: TRBJ1-4
clone size: NA

CDR3 DNA: TGCGCCACCACACTCCAAGGACTAGCTGCTGAGACCCAGTACTTC
CDR3 protein: CATTLQGLAAETQYF
CDR3 length: 15
D gene: TRBD2
V gene: TRBV5-1
J gene: TRBJ2-5
clone size: NA

CDR3 DNA: TGCGCCAGCAGTGGTGGAACACCAACGGGGGAGCAGTACTTC
CDR3 protein: CASSGGTPTGEQYF
CDR3 length: 14
D gene: NA
V gene: TRBV10-1
J gene: TRBJ2-7
clone size: NA

CDR3 DNA: TGTGCCAGCAGCTTAGCGACAGGGGGCGGATTAGATGAGCAGTTCTTC
CDR3 protein: CASSLATGGGLDEQFF
CDR3 length: 16
D gene: TRBD1
V gene: TRBV7-3
J gene: TRBJ2-1
clone size: once

CDR3 DNA: TGTGCCAGCAGCCCACAGAGGGGAATGAACACTGAAGCTTTCTTT
CDR3 protein: CASSPQRGMNTEAFF
CDR3 length: 15
D gene: NA
V gene: TRBV5-4
J gene: TRBJ1-1
clone size: NA

CDR3 DNA: TGTGCCAGCAACCCGGCAGGAGCGGGCACAGATACGCAGTATTTT
CDR3 protein: CASNPAGAGTDTQYF
CDR3 length: 15
D gene: NA
V gene: TRBV9
J gene: TRBJ2-3
clone size: NA

CDR3 DNA: TGTGCCAGCAGCGTAAGAGTCAGCAATGAGCAGTTCTTC
CDR3 protein: CASSVRVSNEQFF
CDR3 length: 13
D gene: NA
V gene: TRBV9
J gene: TRBJ2-1
clone size: few

CDR3 DNA: TGTGCCAGCAGTCCCCGGGCCGCGAACACCGGGGAGCTGTTTTTT
CDR3 protein: CASSPRAANTGELFF
CDR3 length: 15
D gene: NA
V gene: TRBV6-5
J gene: TRBJ2-2
clone size: NA

CDR3 DNA: TGCGCCAGCAGCTCAGGGAAAGTTGGGTTCCAAGAGACCCAGTACTTC
CDR3 protein: CASSSGKVGFQETQYF
CDR3 length: 16
D gene: NA
V gene: TRBV5-1
J gene: TRBJ2-5
clone size: NA

CDR3 DNA: TGTGCCAGCAGCTTACCCCAAGGACAGGCTAGCAATCAGCCCCAGCATTTT
CDR3 protein: CASSLPQGQASNQPQHF
CDR3 length: 17
D gene: TRBD1
V gene: TRBV11-3
J gene: TRBJ1-5
clone size: NA

CDR3 DNA: TGTGCCAGCAGCCAAGATCCAACTAGCGGCTACAATGAGCAGTTCTTC
CDR3 protein: CASSQDPTSGYNEQFF
CDR3 length: 16
D gene: TRBD2
V gene: TRBV4-2
J gene: TRBJ2-1
clone size: NA

CDR3 DNA: TGTGCCAGTAGTTGGGGGACAGGGGGCGCGGATACGCAGTATTTT
CDR3 protein: CASSWGTGGADTQYF
CDR3 length: 15
D gene: TRBD1
V gene: TRBV19
J gene: TRBJ2-3
clone size: NA

CDR3 DNA: TGTGCCAGTAGTATGAGGAACACTGAAGCTTTCTTT
CDR3 protein: CASSMRNTEAFF
CDR3 length: 12
D gene: NA
V gene: TRBV19
J gene: TRBJ1-1
clone size: once

CDR3 DNA: TGTGCCAGTAGTACCCCGGACAGGGGGCCTTTCACAGATACGCAGTATTTT
CDR3 protein: CASSTPDRGPFTDTQYF
CDR3 length: 17
D gene: TRBD1
V gene: TRBV19
J gene: TRBJ2-3
clone size: NA

CDR3 DNA: TGTGCCAGCAGCCTCCTAATAGACGGGCACTACAATGAGCAGTTCTTC
CDR3 protein: CASSLLIDGHYNEQFF
CDR3 length: 16
D gene: NA
V gene: TRBV13
J gene: TRBJ2-1
clone size: NA